This TCR beta chain was sequenced for a study of OX40 agonist ivuxolimab in advanced cancers. Across the whole study: In this cohort, patients received ivuxolimab, an agonistic anti-OX40 (CD134) antibody.

Germline V gives CDR1 SEHNR, CDR2 FQNEAQ (reference sequence). This CDR3 contains 14 residues. Trimming shortened V by 5 bases and J by 3 bases, and 12 bases separated the two germline ends. Regarding the study as a whole: Part of the nonresponder group also had normalized T-cell clonal expansion that was low.

In its sample, this clone was seen once. No antigen is known for it. The method was immunoSEQ multiplex PCR; TCRdb's version includes in-frame clones alone and lacks a portion of them. Counted here are tens of thousands of clones, roughly 84% occurring once; the ten biggest clones make up approximately 13%. Sequenced material: CD4+ or CD8+ T cells sorted from blood, taken in a trial of the OX40 agonist ivuxolimab. The V call is TRBV7-9, the J call TRBJ2-3; tentative D call: TRBD1 (6 bases). The receptor was derived from an adult with an advanced solid tumor such as melanoma, head and neck, liver or kidney cancer. The CDR3 bases are TGTGCCAGCAGCACATACAGGGTTACAGATACGCAGTATTTT. This sequence encodes CASSTYRVTDTQYF.